A single sample gave rise to the 16 T cell receptor beta chains below, sequenced in a study of CD8 T cells in ankylosing spondylitis. Using its own MiXCR run on the 5' RACE reads, TCRdb lists one record per CDR3 protein. The repertoire holds approximately 24,000 distinct CDR3 sequences, with roughly 13% as singletons. Sequencing was carried out using blood. These receptors came from a male donor with ankylosing spondylitis or in good health (not recorded which).

This clonotype came up many times. The chain joins TRBV5-6 to TRBJ1-1; D may be TRBD1 (6 bases). V lost 4 bases and J 5 bases, leaving 18 bases between the germline ends. Germline V gives CDR1 SGHDT, CDR2 YYEEEE. The CDR3 is 15 amino acids. The CDR3 coding sequence is TGTGCCAGCAGCCCCGCGGGGGCCATAAGAACTGAAGCTTTCTTT. It is translated as CASSPAGAIRTEAFF.

The CDR3 nucleotides are TGCAGCGTTGAAGGCAAACGGACGGGTGTC. Its protein product is CSVEGKRTGV. This chain links TRBV29-1 with TRBJ2-7; no firm D call. CDR3 length: 10 residues. Per germline, CDR1 SQVTM and CDR2 ANQGSEA.

The chain uses TRBV20-1 and TRBJ2-3, with D hard to call. Germline V CDR1 and CDR2: DFQATT, SNEGSKA (reference sequence). The CDR3 has 14 residues. The V end was cut by 3 bases, the J end by 0 bases, with 10 bases between. CDR3 sequence (DNA): TGCAGTGCTAGGGTCGGATCTAGCACAGATACGCAGTATTTT. It yields the protein CSARVGSSTDTQYF.

This clonotype appeared many times. The V call is TRBV29-1, the J call TRBJ2-1; TRBD1 matches 7 bases. CDR3 length equals 16 residues. The ends lost 0 bases at V and 3 bases at J; junction bases unmatched: 8. The germline V gene has CDR1 SQVTM and CDR2 ANQGSEA. CDR3 DNA sequence: TGCAGCGTTGAAGATTCGGGGACAGTTCGCTACAATGAGCAGTTCTTC. This sequence encodes CSVEDSGTVRYNEQFF.

This clonotype has a count of ten or more. The chain uses TRBV19 and TRBJ2-2, with 8 bases matching TRBD1. This CDR3 comprises 14 residues. CDR1 is LNHDA, CDR2 SQIVND, per germline (reference sequence). With 3 bases clipped from V and 4 bases from J, the junction kept 1 base outside the gene matches. CDR3 sequence (DNA): TGTGCCAGTAGTATTGGACAGGGCACCGGGGAGCTGTTTTTT. Amino acids: CASSIGQGTGELFF.

V and J are TRBV6-2 or TRBV6-3 and TRBJ2-3; the match to TRBD2 covers 11 bases. Germline lookup yields CDR1 MNHEY and CDR2 SVGEGT. The CDR3 loop spans 13 amino acids. The V segment lost 6 bases and the J segment 6 bases; nucleotides outside the gene matches: 2. The CDR3 loop reads CASRLAGADTQYF. The CDR3 DNA reads TGTGCCAGCAGACTAGCGGGGGCCGATACGCAGTATTTT.

This clonotype has just a few counts. The rearrangement links TRBV20-1 to TRBJ2-5; TRBD2 might be the D (5 bases). V was pared by 3 bases and J by 2 bases, with 22 bases between. The CDR3 contains 17 residues. Germline loops: CDR1 DFQATT, CDR2 SNEGSKA (reference sequence). The CDR3 DNA follows: TGCAGTGCTAGGAGGCCCCATGGTACGGGGTGGCAAGAGACCCAGTACTTC. The encoded protein is CSARRPHGTGWQETQYF.

This clonotype was found many times. This chain joins TRBV6-1 and TRBJ1-1; D remains ambiguous. Deletions cut 8 bases from V and 3 bases from J, with 10 bases between. Germline-derived CDR1 and CDR2 are MNHNS and SASEGT. The CDR3 sequence is 12 residues long. CDR3 residues: CASPDPYTEAFF. The CDR3 DNA reads TGTGCCAGCCCTGACCCCTACACTGAAGCTTTCTTT.

There are many counts of this clonotype. The chain joins TRBV29-1 to TRBJ1-1, with D hard to call. V lost 2 bases and J 3 bases, leaving 10 bases between the germline ends. Germline-derived CDR1 and CDR2 are SQVTM and ANQGSEA. The CDR3 length is 13 residues. Here the CDR3 reads CSVETMMDTEAFF. In DNA, the CDR3 is TGCAGCGTTGAAACGATGATGGACACTGAAGCTTTCTTT.

At least ten counts were recorded for this clonotype. The V call is TRBV5-1, the J call TRBJ2-5, with 14 bases identical to TRBD2. The CDR3 sequence is 16 residues long. J was trimmed by 5 bases and V by 0 bases; bases with no gene match: 3. CDR1 and CDR2 (germline): SGHRS, YFSETQ. CDR3 nucleotide sequence: TGCGCCAGCAGCTTGGAGGGACTAGCGGGAGTGGAGACCCAGTACTTC. Translating gives CASSLEGLAGVETQYF.

This clonotype qualifies as medium-sized (0.01 to 0.1%). The gene calls are TRBV7-9 and TRBJ2-1, with 8 nucleotides matching TRBD1. V lost 7 bases and J lost 4; bases outside the gene matches: 18. Germline assignment: CDR1 SEHNR and CDR2 FQNEAQ (reference sequence). The CDR3 extends over 18 amino acids. The CDR3 region has the DNA TGTGCCAGCAACCCAGTGGGACAGGACGATGCTGATTACAATGAGCAGTTCTTC. Encoded protein: CASNPVGQDDADYNEQFF.

The V and J genes are TRBV12-3 or TRBV12-4 and TRBJ2-7, with D maybe TRBD1 (6 bases). V was shortened by 1 base and J by 3 bases, with 10 bases between the two germline ends. The CDR3 consists of 14 residues. CDR3 nucleotide sequence: TGTGCCAGCAGTTTAGGTAGGACAGTCTACGAGCAGTACTTC. It specifies CASSLGRTVYEQYF.

This clonotype was seen ten or more times. This chain joins TRBV5-1 and TRBJ2-1; no clear D gene. Per the germline V gene, CDR1 is SGHRS and CDR2 is YFSETQ. The CDR3 is 12 residues long. Trimming removed 1 base from V and 8 bases from J, with 7 bases in between. In DNA, the CDR3 is TGCGCCAGCAGCTTGTTCAGCCATGAGCAGTTCTTC. It encodes CASSLFSHEQFF.

The chain combines TRBV6-5 with TRBJ2-3; 8 bases are shared with TRBD1. This CDR3 spans 11 amino acids. The germline gives CDR1 MNHEY, CDR2 SVGAGI. Losses at the gene ends were 10 bases for V and 9 bases for J; bases not matched to a gene: 6. The CDR3 region has the DNA TGTGCCACCAGCCGACAGGGGACGCAGTATTTT. It codes for CATSRQGTQYF.

This clonotype came up many times. The chain couples TRBV13 to TRBJ2-2; the D call may be TRBD1 or TRBD2 (5 bases each). Germline lookup yields CDR1 PRHDT and CDR2 FYEKMQ (reference sequence). V was trimmed by 5 bases and J by 6 bases, leaving 19 bases between them. The CDR3 is made up of 16 amino acids. DNA for the CDR3: TGTGCCAGCAGCCCAGAGGGGACCATTCCGGCCGGGGAGCTGTTTTTT. It encodes CASSPEGTIPAGELFF.

This clonotype was seen more than once but under ten times. V is TRBV7-2 and J is TRBJ2-1, with D perhaps TRBD1 or TRBD2 (6 bases each). Germline loops: CDR1 SGHTA, CDR2 FQGNSA. With 3 bases removed from V and 10 bases from J, the gap between germline ends came to 22 bases. This CDR3 is built from 16 residues. CDR3 loop: CASSFSGASTAGEQFF. CDR3 sequence (DNA): TGTGCCAGCAGCTTTTCGGGGGCAAGTACAGCAGGCGAGCAGTTCTTC.